This record concerns one T cell receptor (beta chain) sequence. Antigen unknown. The sample comes from a study of PD-L1 blockade in urothelial cancer. Study overall: From 2014, patients received atezolizumab, given as 1,200 mg intravenously every 3 weeks. Median blood clonality was approximately 0.08, with 86,000 or so unique TCRs.

The study, taken as a whole, reports: Below-median pretreatment blood TCR clonality was associated with improved progression-free and overall survival.

The V gene lost 5 bases and the J gene lost 3 bases, with 16 bases spanning the gap. The CDR3 is 15 amino acids. From germline, CDR1 is SGHTA and CDR2 FQGNSA. Each PCR received spiked synthetic TCR analog templates. The data were produced by immunoSEQ multiplex PCR, yet TCRdb's version contains in-frame clones alone and is incomplete. The profile covers more than 95,000 clones, with 85% to 90% appearing a single time and under 2% taken by the ten largest. Time point: peripheral blood 6 weeks after treatment start. This clonotype originated in a man aged 60 to 75 with urothelial cancer. J is TRBJ1-2 and V is TRBV7-2; D gene uncertain. The sample in question was PBMCs, obtained around atezolizumab (anti-PD-L1) treatment. CDR3 protein: CASSVSRGGHYGYTF. The CDR3 DNA reads TGTGCCAGCAGCGTATCTCGCGGCGGCCACTATGGCTACACCTTC.